These 14 T cell receptor beta chains originate from one sample sequenced in a study of T cell changes during pregnancy in multiple sclerosis (dated by TCRdb to about 2019). Library method: the immunoSEQ multiplex PCR assay. As stored in TCRdb, this immuneACCESS dataset retains in-frame rearrangements with V and J assigned. A fraction of the clones does not appear; measured against another copy, unresolved V genes explain less than half of the discrepancy, and the remainder lacks a known reason. The sample yields around 50,000 clones; almost 95% were counted once. About 4.1% of the sample is in the top ten clones. The sequenced sample was CD8+ T cells from peripheral blood mononuclear cells, obtained in the first trimester of pregnancy. The receptors derive from a female donor with multiple sclerosis, enrolled in a pregnancy study.

The rearrangement joins TRBV2 to TRBJ2-5; a possible D gene is TRBD1 (6 bases). The CDR3 is made up of 11 amino acids. Germline V gives CDR1 SNHLY, CDR2 FYNNEI. The CDR3 spells CAIQGRETQYF. The CDR3 DNA reads TGTGCGATCCAGGGGAGAGAGACCCAGTACTTC. Filled out from reference TRBV2 and TRBJ2-5, the complete variable domain reads EPEVTQTPSHQVTQMGQEVILRCVPISNHLYFYWYRQILGQKVEFLVSFYNNEISEKSEIFDDQFSVERPDGSNFTLKIRSTKLEDSAMYFCAIQGRETQYFGPGTRLLVL.

V is TRBV4-3 and J is TRBJ2-2, with 7 bases fitting TRBD2. The CDR3 loop spans 18 amino acids. J was trimmed by 1 base and V by 0 bases; bases with no gene match: 8. From germline, CDR1 is LGHNA and CDR2 YSLEER. CDR3 in DNA: TGCGCCAGCAGCCAAGAGCCGGGACTAACATTGAACACCGGGGAGCTGTTTTTT. This translates into CASSQEPGLTLNTGELFF.

This chain joins TRBV28 and TRBJ1-1; 9 bases are shared with TRBD1. The junction had 11 bases not matched to a gene; V was cut back by 6 bases and J by 6 bases. Germline assignment: CDR1 MDHEN and CDR2 SYDVKM. The CDR3 sequence is 15 residues long. The CDR3: CASRSLQGAGAEAFF. The CDR3 DNA sequence: TGTGCCAGCAGGTCCTTACAGGGGGCAGGGGCTGAAGCTTTCTTT.

The chain carries TRBV2 and TRBJ2-7, with 7 bases matching TRBD1. The length of the CDR3 is 14 residues. The V segment lost 6 bases and the J segment 2 bases; nucleotides outside the gene matches: 7. Germline loops: CDR1 SNHLY, CDR2 FYNNEI. CDR3 sequence reads: CASRDTGAPYEQYF. In DNA, the CDR3 is TGTGCCAGCAGGGACACAGGGGCCCCCTACGAGCAGTACTTC. The whole variable domain, remainder taken from reference TRBV2 and TRBJ2-7, is EPEVTQTPSHQVTQMGQEVILRCVPISNHLYFYWYRQILGQKVEFLVSFYNNEISEKSEIFDDQFSVERPDGSNFTLKIRSTKLEDSAMYFCASRDTGAPYEQYFGPGTRLTVT.

The chain has TRBV11-3 and TRBJ2-1; 10 nucleotides line up with TRBD2. The ends lost 5 bases at V and 7 bases at J; junction bases unmatched: 11. CDR1 and CDR2 from the germline V gene are SGHNT and YENEEA. The CDR3 is 16 residues long. CDR3 sequence (DNA): TGTGCCAGCAGCCAGGAGGCTAGCGGGAGATATAATGAGCAGTTCTTC. It encodes CASSQEASGRYNEQFF.

The gene calls are TRBV15 and TRBJ2-5, with 10 bases fitting TRBD2. Germline-derived CDR1 and CDR2 are LNHNV and YYDKDF (reference sequence). CDR3 length: 14 amino acids. Germline trimming cut 6 bases from V and 5 bases from J; bases unmatched to any gene: 6. Written as DNA, the CDR3 is TGTGCCACCAGAGGGCTAGCGGGAGTGGAGACCCAGTACTTC. This sequence encodes CATRGLAGVETQYF. The variable domain in full, completed from reference TRBV15 and TRBJ2-5, reads DAMVIQNPRYQVTQFGKPVTLSCSQTLNHNVMYWYQQKSSQAPKLLFHYYDKDFNNEADTPDNFQSRRPNTSFCFLDIRSPGLGDTAMYLCATRGLAGVETQYFGPGTRLLVL.

In DNA form, the CDR3 reads TGTGCCAGCAGCCAAGTAGAGAACACTGAAGCTTTCTTT. It is translated as CASSQVENTEAFF. The chain combines TRBV4-2 with TRBJ1-1, with D unclear. The V gene's germline CDR1 is LGHNA and CDR2 YNFKEQ. Trimming cost V 1 base and J 1 base, with 4 bases left between them. This CDR3 spans 13 amino acids.

The rearrangement links TRBV4-1 to TRBJ2-1; TRBD1 matches at 7 bases. Per the germline V gene, CDR1 is MGHRA and CDR2 is YSYEKL. Losses at the gene ends were 1 base for V and 6 bases for J; bases not matched to a gene: 9. This CDR3 region has 16 residues. The CDR3 here is CASSQANTPGGNEQFF. CDR3 coding DNA: TGCGCCAGCAGCCAAGCAAATACGCCAGGGGGCAATGAGCAGTTCTTC.

The chain couples TRBV7-2 to TRBJ2-7; D is undetermined. The germline V and J ends were trimmed by 4 bases and 5 bases, with 12 bases remaining between them. Germline CDR1 is SGHTA and CDR2 is FQGNSA. This CDR3 region has 13 residues. Here the CDR3 reads CASSSDIYHEQYF. CDR3 DNA sequence: TGTGCCAGCAGCTCCGACATATACCACGAGCAGTACTTC. Together with reference TRBV7-2 and TRBJ2-7, the CDR3 gives the full variable domain: GAGVSQSPSNKVTEKGKDVELRCDPISGHTALYWYRQSLGQGLEFLIYFQGNSAPDKSGLPSDRFSAERTGGSVSTLTIQRTQQEDSAVYLCASSSDIYHEQYFGPGTRLTVT.

J is TRBJ2-1 and V is TRBV7-9, with TRBD2 as a possible D gene (6 bases). Trimming left V 5 bases short and J 4 bases short, with 18 bases between. CDR1 is SEHNR, CDR2 FQNEAQ, per germline (reference sequence). The CDR3 spans 16 residues. CDR3 DNA sequence: TGTGCCAGCAGCCCAAGGGTGGGGCGGGGATACAATGAGCAGTTCTTC. This codes for CASSPRVGRGYNEQFF.

This rearrangement joins TRBV18 to TRBJ1-1; 9 nucleotides agree with TRBD1. CDR1 and CDR2 (germline): KGHSH, LQKENI. With 5 bases clipped from V and 1 base from J, the junction kept 8 bases outside the gene matches. This CDR3 has 16 amino acids. The CDR3 DNA sequence: TGTGCCAGCTCATACGACAGGGGGAGGAAGAACACTGAAGCTTTCTTT. Encoded protein: CASSYDRGRKNTEAFF.

CDR3 DNA sequence: TGTGCCAGCAGCCGTTCGGGTGGGACAGGGAATTACGAGCAGTACTTC. This codes for CASSRSGGTGNYEQYF. The V call is TRBV5-5, the J call TRBJ2-7, with TRBD1 identical over 9 bases. Germline CDR1 SGHKS, CDR2 YYEKEE (reference sequence). Germline trimming cut 4 bases from V and 4 bases from J; bases unmatched to any gene: 12. The CDR3 totals 16 residues. Based on the CDR3 plus reference TRBV5-5 and TRBJ2-7, the full variable domain is DAGVTQSPTHLIKTRGQQVTLRCSPISGHKSVSWYQQVLGQGPQFIFQYYEKEERGRGNFPDRFSARQFPNYSSELNVNALLLGDSALYLCASSRSGGTGNYEQYFGPGTRLTVT.

The chain employs TRBV9 and TRBJ1-2; D possibly corresponds to TRBD1 (5 bases). V shed 8 bases and J shed 8 bases, with 13 bases lying between them. Germline values: CDR1 SGDLS, CDR2 YYNGEE. The CDR3 is 11 amino acids. DNA for the CDR3: TGTGCCAGTCGACTCTCAGGGGGCTACACCTTC. As protein: CASRLSGGYTF.

V usage is TRBV14 and J usage is TRBJ2-2; perhaps TRBD2 as D (6 bases). Germline lookup yields CDR1 SGHDN and CDR2 FVKESK. Trimming pared 3 bases from V and 13 bases from J, leaving 27 bases between. CDR3 length: 17 amino acids. As DNA, the CDR3 is TGTGCCAGCAGCCAGATCGGGACTGGAACTACACCGCTTTGGCTGTTTTTT. Amino acid sequence: CASSQIGTGTTPLWLFF.